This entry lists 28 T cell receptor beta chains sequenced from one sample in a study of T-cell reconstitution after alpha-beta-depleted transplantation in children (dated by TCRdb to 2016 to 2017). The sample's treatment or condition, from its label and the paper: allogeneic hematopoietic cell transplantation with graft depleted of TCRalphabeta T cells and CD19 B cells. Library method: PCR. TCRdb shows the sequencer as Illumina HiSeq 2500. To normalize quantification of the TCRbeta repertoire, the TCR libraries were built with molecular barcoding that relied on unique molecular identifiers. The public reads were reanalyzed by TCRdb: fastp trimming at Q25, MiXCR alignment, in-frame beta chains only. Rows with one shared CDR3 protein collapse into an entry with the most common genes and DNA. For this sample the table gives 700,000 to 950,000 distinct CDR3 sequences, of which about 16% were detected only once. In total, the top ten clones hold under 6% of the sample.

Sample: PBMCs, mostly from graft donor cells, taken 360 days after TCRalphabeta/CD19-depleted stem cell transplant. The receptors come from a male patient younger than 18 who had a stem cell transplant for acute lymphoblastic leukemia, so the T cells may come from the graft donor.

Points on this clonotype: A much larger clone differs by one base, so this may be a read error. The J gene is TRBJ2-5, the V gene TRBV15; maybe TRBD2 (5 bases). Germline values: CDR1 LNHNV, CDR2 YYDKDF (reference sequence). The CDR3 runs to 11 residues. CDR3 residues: CATSSGETEYF. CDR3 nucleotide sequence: TGTGCCACCAGCAGTGGGGAGACCGAGTACTTC.

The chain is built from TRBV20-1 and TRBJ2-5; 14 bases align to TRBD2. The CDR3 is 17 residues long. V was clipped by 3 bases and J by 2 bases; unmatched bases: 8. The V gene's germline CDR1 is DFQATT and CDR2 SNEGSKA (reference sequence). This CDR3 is CSAREGLAGAPQETQYF. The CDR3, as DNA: TGCAGTGCTAGGGAGGGACTAGCGGGAGCCCCGCAAGAGACCCAGTACTTC.

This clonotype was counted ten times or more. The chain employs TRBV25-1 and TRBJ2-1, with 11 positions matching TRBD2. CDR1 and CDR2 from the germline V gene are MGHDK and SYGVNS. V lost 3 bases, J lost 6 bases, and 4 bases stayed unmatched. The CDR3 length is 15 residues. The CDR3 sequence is CASSDPGLAGNEQFF. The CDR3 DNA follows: TGTGCCAGCAGTGACCCCGGACTAGCGGGCAATGAGCAGTTCTTC.

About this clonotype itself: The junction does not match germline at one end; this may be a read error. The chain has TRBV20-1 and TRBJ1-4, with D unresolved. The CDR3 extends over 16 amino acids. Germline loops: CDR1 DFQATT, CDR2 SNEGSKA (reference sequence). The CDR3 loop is CGATPLTQATNEKLFF. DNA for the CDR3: TGCGGTGCTACCCCCCTTACACAAGCAACTAATGAAAAACTGTTTTTT.

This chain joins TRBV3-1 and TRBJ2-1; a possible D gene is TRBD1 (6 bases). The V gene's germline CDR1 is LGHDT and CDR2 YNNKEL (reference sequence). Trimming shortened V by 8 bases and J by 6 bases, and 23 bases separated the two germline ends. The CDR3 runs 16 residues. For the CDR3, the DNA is TGTGCCAGCTGCGGCCATTGGAAGAGGGGGATCAATGAGCAGTTCTTC. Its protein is CASCGHWKRGINEQFF.

CDR3 DNA: TGTGCCAGCAGCTTCCTACTAGCGGGGACGTTGGGGGAGACCCAGTACTTC. Translated: CASSFLLAGTLGETQYF. The gene calls are TRBV7-6 and TRBJ2-5, with 10 bases that match TRBD2. Losses at the gene ends were 3 bases for V and 5 bases for J; bases not matched to a gene: 12. Germline V lookup: CDR1 SGHVS, CDR2 FNYEAQ. CDR3 length: 17 amino acids.

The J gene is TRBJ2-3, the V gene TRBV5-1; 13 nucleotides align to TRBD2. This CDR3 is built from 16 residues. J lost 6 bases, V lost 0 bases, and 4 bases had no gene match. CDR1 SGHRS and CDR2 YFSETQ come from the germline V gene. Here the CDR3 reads CASSLAGLAGEDTQYF. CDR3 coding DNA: TGCGCCAGCAGCTTGGCAGGACTAGCGGGAGAGGATACGCAGTATTTT. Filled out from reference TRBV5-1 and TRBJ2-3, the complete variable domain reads KAGVTQTPRYLIKTRGQQVTLSCSPISGHRSVSWYQQTPGQGLQFLFEYFSETQRNKGNFPGRFSGRQFSNSRSEMNVSTLELGDSALYLCASSLAGLAGEDTQYFGPGTRLTVL.

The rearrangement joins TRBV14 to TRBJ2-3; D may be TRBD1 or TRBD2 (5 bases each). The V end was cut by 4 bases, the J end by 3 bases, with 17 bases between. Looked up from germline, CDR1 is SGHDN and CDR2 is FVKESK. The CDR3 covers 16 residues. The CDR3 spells CASSLLTGGRTDTQYF. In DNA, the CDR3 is TGTGCCAGCAGCCTATTAACAGGAGGCCGAACAGATACGCAGTATTTT.

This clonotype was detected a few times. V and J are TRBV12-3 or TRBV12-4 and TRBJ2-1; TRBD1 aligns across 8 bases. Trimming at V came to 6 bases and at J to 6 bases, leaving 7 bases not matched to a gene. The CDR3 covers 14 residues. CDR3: CASRGTGSPNEQFF. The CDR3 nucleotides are TGTGCCAGCAGGGGGACAGGTTCCCCCAATGAGCAGTTCTTC.

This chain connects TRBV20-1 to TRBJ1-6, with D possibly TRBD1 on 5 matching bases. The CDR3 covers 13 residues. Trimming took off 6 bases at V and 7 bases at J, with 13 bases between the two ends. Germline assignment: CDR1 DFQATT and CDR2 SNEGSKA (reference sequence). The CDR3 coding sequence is TGCAGTGCCAGGCAGGGTACCAATTCACCCCTCCACTTT. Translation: CSARQGTNSPLHF.

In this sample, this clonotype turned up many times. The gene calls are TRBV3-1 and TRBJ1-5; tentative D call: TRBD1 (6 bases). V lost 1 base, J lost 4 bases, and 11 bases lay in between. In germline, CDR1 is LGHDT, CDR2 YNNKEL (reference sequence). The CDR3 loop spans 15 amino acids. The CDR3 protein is CASSQGWGANQPQHF. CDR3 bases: TGTGCCAGCAGCCAAGGTTGGGGGGCAAATCAGCCCCAGCATTTT.

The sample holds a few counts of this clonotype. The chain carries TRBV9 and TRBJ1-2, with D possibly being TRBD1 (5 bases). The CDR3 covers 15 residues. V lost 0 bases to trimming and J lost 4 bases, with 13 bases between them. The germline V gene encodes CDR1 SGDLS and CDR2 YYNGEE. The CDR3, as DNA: TGTGCCAGCAGCGTAGCAGGGTTCCCCATCTATGGCTACACCTTC. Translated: CASSVAGFPIYGYTF.

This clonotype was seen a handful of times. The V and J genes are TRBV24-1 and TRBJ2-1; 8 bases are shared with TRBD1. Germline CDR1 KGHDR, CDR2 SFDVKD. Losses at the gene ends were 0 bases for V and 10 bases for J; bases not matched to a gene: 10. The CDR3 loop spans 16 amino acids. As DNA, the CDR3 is TGTGCCACCAGTGATTTGCAGGGACAGGTAGTAGAAGAGCAGTTCTTC. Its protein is CATSDLQGQVVEEQFF.

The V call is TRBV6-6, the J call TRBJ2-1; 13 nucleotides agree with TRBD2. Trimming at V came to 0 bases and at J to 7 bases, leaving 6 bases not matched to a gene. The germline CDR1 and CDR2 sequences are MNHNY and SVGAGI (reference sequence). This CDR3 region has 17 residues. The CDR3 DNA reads TGTGCCAGCAGTTACTCGATTAGGACTAGCGGGAGTAATGAGCAGTTCTTC. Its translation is CASSYSIRTSGSNEQFF.

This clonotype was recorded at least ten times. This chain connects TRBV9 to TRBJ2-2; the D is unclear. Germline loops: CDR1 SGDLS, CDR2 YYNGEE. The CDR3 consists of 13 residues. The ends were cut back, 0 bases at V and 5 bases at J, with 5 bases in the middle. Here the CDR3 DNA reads TGTGCCAGCAGCGTAGACCGGACCGGGGAGCTGTTTTTT. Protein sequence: CASSVDRTGELFF.

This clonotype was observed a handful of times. The CDR3 DNA is TGTGCCAGCAGCCCTCGGACACCTCAACCCCCTGGCACCGGGGAGCTGTTTTTT. Translated, it gives CASSPRTPQPPGTGELFF. The chain employs TRBV11-1 and TRBJ2-2; TRBD1 is a possible D gene (5 bases). V was shortened by 5 bases and J by 4 bases, with 23 bases between the two germline ends. The CDR3 has 18 amino acids. The germline V gene encodes CDR1 SGHAT and CDR2 FQDESV (reference sequence).

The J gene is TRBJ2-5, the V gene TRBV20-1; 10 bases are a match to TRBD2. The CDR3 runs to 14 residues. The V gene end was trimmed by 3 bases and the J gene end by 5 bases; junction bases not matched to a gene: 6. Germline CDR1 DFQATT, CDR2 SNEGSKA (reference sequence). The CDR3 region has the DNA TGCAGTGCTAGTCCTAGCGGGAGAGGGGAGACCCAGTACTTC. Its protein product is CSASPSGRGETQYF.

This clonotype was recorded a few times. The CDR3 region has the DNA TGTGCCAGCAGCAAATGCTCTGGGGGGACAGATACGCAGTATTTT. Translation gives CASSKCSGGTDTQYF. The V gene is TRBV21-1, the J gene TRBJ2-3; the table's TRBD1 call for D was not verified on the DNA. TRBV21-1 is recorded as a pseudogene. CDR3 length: 15 amino acids.

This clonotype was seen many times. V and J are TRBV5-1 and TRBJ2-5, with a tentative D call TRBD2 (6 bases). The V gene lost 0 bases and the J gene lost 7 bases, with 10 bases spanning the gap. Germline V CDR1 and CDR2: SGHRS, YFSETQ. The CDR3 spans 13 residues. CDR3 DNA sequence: TGCGCCAGCAGCTTGGGGGACTCAGGGACCCAGTACTTC. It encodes CASSLGDSGTQYF. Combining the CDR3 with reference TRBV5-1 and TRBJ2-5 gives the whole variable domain KAGVTQTPRYLIKTRGQQVTLSCSPISGHRSVSWYQQTPGQGLQFLFEYFSETQRNKGNFPGRFSGRQFSNSRSEMNVSTLELGDSALYLCASSLGDSGTQYFGPGTRLLVL.

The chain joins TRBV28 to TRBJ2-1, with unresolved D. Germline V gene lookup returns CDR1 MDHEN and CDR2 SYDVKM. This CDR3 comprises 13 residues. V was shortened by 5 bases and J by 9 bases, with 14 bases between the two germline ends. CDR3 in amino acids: CASSPPGWGEQFF. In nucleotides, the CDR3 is TGTGCCAGCAGTCCCCCCGGATGGGGTGAGCAGTTCTTC.

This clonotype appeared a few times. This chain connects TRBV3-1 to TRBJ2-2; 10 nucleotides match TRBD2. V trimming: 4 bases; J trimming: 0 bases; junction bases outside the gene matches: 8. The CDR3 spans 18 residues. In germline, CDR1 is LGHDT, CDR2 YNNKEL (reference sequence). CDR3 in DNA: TGTGCCAGCAGCCGGCACCTAGCGGGGGTCTCGAACACCGGGGAGCTGTTTTTT. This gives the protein CASSRHLAGVSNTGELFF.

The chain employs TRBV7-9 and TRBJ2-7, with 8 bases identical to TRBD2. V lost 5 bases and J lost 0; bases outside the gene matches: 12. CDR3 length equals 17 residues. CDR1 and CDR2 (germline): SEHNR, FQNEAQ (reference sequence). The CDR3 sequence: CASSPSSGSFPSYEQYF. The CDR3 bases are TGTGCCAGCAGCCCTTCAAGCGGGAGCTTTCCCTCCTACGAGCAGTACTTC. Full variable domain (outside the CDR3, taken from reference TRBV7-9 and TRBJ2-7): DTGVSQNPRHKITKRGQNVTFRCDPISEHNRLYWYRQTLGQGPEFLTYFQNEAQLEKSRLLSDRFSAERPKGSFSTLEIQRTEQGDSAMYLCASSPSSGSFPSYEQYFGPGTRLTVT.

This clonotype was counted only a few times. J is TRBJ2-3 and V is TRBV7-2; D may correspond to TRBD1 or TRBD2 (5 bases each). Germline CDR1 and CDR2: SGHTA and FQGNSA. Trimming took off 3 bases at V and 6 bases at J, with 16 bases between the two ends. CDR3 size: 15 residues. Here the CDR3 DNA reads TGTGCCAGCAGCTTTTATGGGACCCTTCAGGATACGCAGTATTTT. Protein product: CASSFYGTLQDTQYF.

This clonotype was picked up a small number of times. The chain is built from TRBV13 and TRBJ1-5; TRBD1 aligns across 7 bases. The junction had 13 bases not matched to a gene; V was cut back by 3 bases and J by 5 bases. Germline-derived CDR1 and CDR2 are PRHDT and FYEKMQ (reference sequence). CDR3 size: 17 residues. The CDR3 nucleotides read TGTGCCAGCAGCTTCGGTAACAACCGGGACAGCTATCAGCCCCAGCATTTT. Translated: CASSFGNNRDSYQPQHF.

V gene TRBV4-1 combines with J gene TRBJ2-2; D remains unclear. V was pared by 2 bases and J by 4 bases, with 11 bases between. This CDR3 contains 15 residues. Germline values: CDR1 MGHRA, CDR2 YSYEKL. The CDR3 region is CASSQIRPFTGELFF. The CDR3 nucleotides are TGCGCCAGCAGCCAAATCAGGCCCTTCACCGGGGAGCTGTTTTTT.

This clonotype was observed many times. CDR3 amino acids: CATSDADYQPQHF. Here the CDR3 DNA reads TGTGCCACCAGTGATGCGGACTATCAGCCCCAGCATTTT. The chain is built from TRBV24-1 and TRBJ1-5; D is undetermined. CDR3 length: 13 amino acids. Trimming removed 3 bases from V and 5 bases from J, with 7 bases in between. Per the germline V gene, CDR1 is KGHDR and CDR2 is SFDVKD.

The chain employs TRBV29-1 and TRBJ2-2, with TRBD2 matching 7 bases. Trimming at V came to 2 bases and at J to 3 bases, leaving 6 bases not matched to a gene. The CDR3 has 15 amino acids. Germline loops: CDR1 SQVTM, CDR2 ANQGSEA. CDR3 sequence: CSVESSGIYTGELFF. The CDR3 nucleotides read TGCAGCGTTGAATCGAGCGGGATCTACACCGGGGAGCTGTTTTTT.

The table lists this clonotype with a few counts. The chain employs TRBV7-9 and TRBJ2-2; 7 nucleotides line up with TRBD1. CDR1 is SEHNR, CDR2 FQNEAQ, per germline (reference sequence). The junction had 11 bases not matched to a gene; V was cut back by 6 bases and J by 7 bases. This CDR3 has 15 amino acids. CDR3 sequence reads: CASSQQGSTVGELFF. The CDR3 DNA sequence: TGTGCCAGCAGTCAACAGGGGAGTACGGTCGGGGAGCTGTTTTTT.